The clone carrying this T cell receptor (beta chain) showed up many times. Its antigen remains unknown. Germline V gene data show CDR1 as MDHEN and CDR2 as SYDVKM. V was clipped by 4 bases and J by 8 bases; unmatched bases: 7. The CDR3 has 15 residues. This sample stems from a study of blood T cells in healthy people across ages. Broader study findings: The unknown donor CMV status may have confounded expanded clonotype changes. TCR beta diversity was tightly associated with the proportion of naive T cells.

Next came a second PCR, run for about 7 to 12 cycles, which used a sample-barcoded 5' primer along with a J-beta primer mix. Each of the samples gave a minimum of 2.5 million paired-end reads that contained CDR3. TCRdb used MiXCR to reprocess the 5' RACE reads, holding one entry per CDR3 protein. This table has 800,000 or so distinct CDR3 sequences, 35% to 60% appearing once. This chain uses TRBV28 with TRBJ2-1; TRBD2 aligns across 11 bases. Source material: blood. The clonotype was recovered from a man aged 80 or over in good health. The CDR3 DNA reads TGTGCCAGCAGTTCTTTAGCGGGAGGGCCCGATGAGCAGTTCTTC. Translating gives CASSSLAGGPDEQFF.